The 9 T cell receptor beta chains below come from one sample, sequenced in a study of breast tumors, draining lymph nodes, adjacent tissues (dated by TCRdb to the mid-2010s). Library generation was performed with multiplex PCR. Sequenced using an Illumina HiSeq 2000. TCRdb's own reprocessing of the public reads used fastp at Q25 and MiXCR and kept productive beta chains. Rows matching on CDR3 protein sequence are summarized as one entry with the most common DNA and genes. The sample profile shows tens of thousands of distinct CDR3 sequences; roughly 55% of them were found once. Of the sample, 13% to 15% is held by the ten largest clones. The sequencing sample was made of breast tumor tissue. The receptors were gathered from a female donor with breast cancer. Some clones in this sample may be carry-over from other donors' samples.

The chain is built from TRBV11-2 and TRBJ2-1; 9 nucleotides align to TRBD1. Looked up from germline, CDR1 is SGHAT and CDR2 is FQNNGV. The CDR3 totals 16 residues. With V trimmed by 5 bases and J by 6 bases, 11 bases remained unmatched. The CDR3 sequence is CASSLKYGTGTNEQFF. The CDR3 DNA follows: TGTGCCAGCAGCCTTAAGTATGGGACAGGGACCAATGAGCAGTTCTTC.

The CDR3 bases are TGTGCCAGCAGCCGACAGGGGGCGTCAACAGATACGCAGTATTTT. This codes for CASSRQGASTDTQYF. The rearrangement uses TRBV9 and TRBJ2-3; 10 bases map to TRBD1. Germline lookup yields CDR1 SGDLS and CDR2 YYNGEE. This CDR3 has 15 amino acids. Trimming at V came to 4 bases and at J to 3 bases, leaving 5 bases not matched to a gene.

V is TRBV24-1 and J is TRBJ2-7; TRBD2 aligns across 10 bases. CDR1 and CDR2 from the germline V gene are KGHDR and SFDVKD. The CDR3 has 13 residues. V lost 3 bases to trimming and J lost 7 bases; unmatched junction nucleotides: 2. The DNA of the CDR3 is TGTGCCACCAGTGATCGGACTAGCGGTGAGCAGTACTTC. This encodes CATSDRTSGEQYF.

This clonotype was recorded at least ten times. The rearrangement uses TRBV20-1 and TRBJ1-1; D is possibly TRBD1 (6 bases). The germline CDR1 and CDR2 sequences are DFQATT and SNEGSKA (reference sequence). Trimming left V 0 bases short and J 5 bases short, with 13 bases between. The CDR3 covers 14 residues. CDR3 DNA sequence: TGCAGTGCTAGAGATTCGCAGGGGAAGACTGAAGCTTTCTTT. Its translation: CSARDSQGKTEAFF.

This clonotype rates as medium-sized. The rearrangement uses TRBV4-1 and TRBJ2-3; possible D gene TRBD1, 6 bases. The V end lost 4 bases, the J end lost 6 bases, and 14 bases lay between the germline ends. The CDR3 length is 14 residues. Germline V gene data show CDR1 as MGHRA and CDR2 as YSYEKL. CDR3 in DNA: TGCGCCAGCAGCCTCTCGGGACAACTTGATACGCAGTATTTT. The encoded protein is CASSLSGQLDTQYF.

This chain joins TRBV2 and TRBJ2-6; D is unresolved. The V end lost 8 bases, the J end lost 3 bases, and 5 bases lay between the germline ends. Germline V gene data show CDR1 as SNHLY and CDR2 as FYNNEI. The CDR3 is made up of 12 amino acids. Written as DNA, the CDR3 is TGTGCCAGCCGTGGTGGGGCCAACGTCCTGACTTTC. This translates into CASRGGANVLTF.

V usage is TRBV9 and J usage is TRBJ2-3; no firm D call. Per germline, CDR1 SGDLS and CDR2 YYNGEE. V was cut by 3 bases and J by 5 bases, with 19 bases left in between. The CDR3 length is 16 residues. The DNA of the CDR3 is TGTGCCAGCAGCGCTATCGGCGGCCATGCAAAAGATACGCAGTATTTT. It codes for CASSAIGGHAKDTQYF.

This clonotype was observed at least ten times. CDR3: CSARPAGKGTGELFF. The DNA for the CDR3 is TGCAGTGCTAGGCCGGCGGGGAAGGGCACCGGGGAGCTGTTTTTT. V usage is TRBV20-1 and J usage is TRBJ2-2; a weak D match, TRBD2 (6 bases). The CDR3 extends over 15 amino acids. V was clipped by 3 bases and J by 4 bases, with 15 bases between them. The germline V gene encodes CDR1 DFQATT and CDR2 SNEGSKA (reference sequence).

The V gene is TRBV7-2, the J gene TRBJ2-5, with 9 bases aligning to TRBD1. CDR1 is SGHTA and CDR2 is FQGNSA in the germline V gene. The CDR3 extends over 16 amino acids. J gave up 2 bases and V 5 bases, and 9 bases lay outside the gene matches. The CDR3 DNA reads as TGTGCCAGCAGCCGGCCTGCCGGGACAGGGCAAGAGACCCAGTACTTC. Its translation is CASSRPAGTGQETQYF.